This TCR beta chain is drawn from a study of control samples from healthy donors and cancer patients. CDR3 length equals 15 residues. Germline loops: CDR1 PRHDT, CDR2 FYEKMQ (reference sequence). Unmatched junction bases numbered 6, after V lost 3 bases and J lost 5 bases. The method was immunoSEQ multiplex PCR; TCRdb's version includes in-frame clones alone and lacks a portion of them. The sample includes some 150,000 clones, nearly 96% seen only once; the top ten take approximately 1%. Specimen: blood. The sequence came from a woman in her thirties in good health. This chain uses TRBV13 with TRBJ2-5; 10 positions agree with TRBD1. CDR3 sequence (DNA): TGTGCCAGCAGCTTCTACACGGACAGGGGGGAGACCCAGTACTTC. Translation: CASSFYTDRGETQYF.